Listed here are 22 T cell receptor beta chains from one sample, sequenced in a study of T cells expressing NK-cell markers. TCRdb reprocessed the 5' RACE reads and stores each CDR3 protein as one record, lacking DNA. The specimen's table records over 150,000 distinct CDR3 sequences. Source material: blood T cells: a sorted CD56 or NKG2C T cell subset, CD4+ or CD8+ T cells, or bulk PBMC T cells (not recorded which). The receptors originated from a man aged 18 to 69 in good health.

The CDR3 spells CASGSPLTTSGGAETQYF. This sequence joins TRBV12-5 and TRBJ2-5; TCRdb names TRBD2, which stays unverified in the absence of DNA. Per the germline V gene, CDR1 is LGHNT and CDR2 is FRNRAP. CDR3 length equals 18 residues.

The chain combines TRBV20-1 with TRBJ2-7; TCRdb's D call of TRBD1 is untestable without DNA. The length of the CDR3 is 17 residues. Germline values: CDR1 DFQATT, CDR2 SNEGSKA (reference sequence). The CDR3: CSASRVETGRLPYEQYF.

The rearrangement links TRBV15 to TRBJ2-7. Looked up from germline, CDR1 is LNHNV and CDR2 is YYDKDF (reference sequence). The CDR3 contains 13 residues. CDR3 residues: CATSRAGRYEQYF. Filled out from reference TRBV15 and TRBJ2-7, the complete variable domain reads DAMVIQNPRYQVTQFGKPVTLSCSQTLNHNVMYWYQQKSSQAPKLLFHYYDKDFNNEADTPDNFQSRRPNTSFCFLDIRSPGLGDTAMYLCATSRAGRYEQYFGPGTRLTVT.

V usage is TRBV6-1 and J usage is TRBJ1-6. This CDR3 has 16 amino acids. Germline V gene data show CDR1 as MNHNS and CDR2 as SASEGT. The CDR3 loop is CASSMDPVIQNSPLHF.

This chain joins TRBV18 and TRBJ1-5; the TRBD1 assignment by TCRdb is unverifiable without DNA. CDR1 KGHSH and CDR2 LQKENI come from the germline V gene. The CDR3 contains 18 residues. The CDR3 spells CASSPPGRGLGSNQPQHF.

The gene calls are TRBV7-9 and TRBJ2-5; TCRdb designates TRBD1, a call that cannot be tested without DNA. Germline V gives CDR1 SEHNR, CDR2 FQNEAQ (reference sequence). This CDR3 comprises 14 residues. The CDR3 protein is CASSSDRVRETQYF.

V usage is TRBV5-5 and J usage is TRBJ2-2; the D call from TCRdb, TRBD2, cannot be confirmed without DNA. This CDR3 is built from 14 residues. The germline gives CDR1 SGHKS, CDR2 YYEKEE (reference sequence). This CDR3 reads CASSSPSPAGELFF.

CDR3 residues: CASSLDEGPFNEQFF. This rearrangement joins TRBV7-6 to TRBJ2-1; the D call of TRBD2 rests on TCRdb alone, since no DNA is present to check it. From germline, CDR1 is SGHVS and CDR2 FNYEAQ. The length of the CDR3 is 15 residues.

This chain uses TRBV7-3 with TRBJ2-1. Germline lookup yields CDR1 SGHTA and CDR2 FQGTGA. There are 13 residues in the CDR3. CDR3: CASSWNSGNEQFF.

The chain joins TRBV29-1 to TRBJ1-2; the D call from TCRdb, TRBD1, cannot be confirmed without DNA. Germline V CDR1 and CDR2: SQVTM, ANQGSEA. CDR3 length equals 14 residues. The CDR3 here is CSVEPGQTNYGYTF.

This chain links TRBV6-1 with TRBJ2-1; checking the TCRdb D call of TRBD1 is not possible without DNA. Germline V gene data show CDR1 as MNHNS and CDR2 as SASEGT. This CDR3 is built from 15 residues. The CDR3 loop reads CASSSRDTSYNEQFF.

CDR3: CASSPLGAGRNTGELFF. The chain couples TRBV9 to TRBJ2-2; TCRdb indicates TRBD1, and absent DNA this call remains unverified. The germline gives CDR1 SGDLS, CDR2 YYNGEE. This CDR3 is built from 17 residues. The full variable domain, completed using reference TRBV9 and TRBJ2-2, is DSGVTQTPKHLITATGQRVTLRCSPRSGDLSVYWYQQSLDQGLQFLIQYYNGEERAKGNILERFSAQQFPDLHSELNLSSLELGDSALYFCASSPLGAGRNTGELFFGEGSRLTVL.

The chain employs TRBV19 and TRBJ2-7; lacking DNA, the TRBD1 call made by TCRdb goes unchecked. The CDR3 contains 15 residues. Germline V gene data show CDR1 as LNHDA and CDR2 as SQIVND (reference sequence). CDR3 in amino acids: CASSVNRQGRDEQYF. The variable domain in full, with the rest retrieved from reference TRBV19 and TRBJ2-7, is DGGITQSPKYLFRKEGQNVTLSCEQNLNHDAMYWYRQDPGQGLRLIYYSQIVNDFQKGDIAEGYSVSREKKESFPLTVTSAQKNPTAFYLCASSVNRQGRDEQYFGPGTRLTVT.

This chain's CDR3 is CASRGQGVNYGYTF. V is TRBV27 and J is TRBJ1-2; checking the TCRdb D call of TRBD1 is not possible without DNA. This CDR3 contains 14 residues. Looked up from germline, CDR1 is MNHEY and CDR2 is SMNVEV (reference sequence).

The J gene is TRBJ1-4, the V gene TRBV19; the TCRdb call, TRBD1, lacks DNA for checking. There are 12 residues in the CDR3. Germline values: CDR1 LNHDA, CDR2 SQIVND (reference sequence). CDR3 amino acids: CASGRDDEKLFF. The whole variable domain, remainder taken from reference TRBV19 and TRBJ1-4, is DGGITQSPKYLFRKEGQNVTLSCEQNLNHDAMYWYRQDPGQGLRLIYYSQIVNDFQKGDIAEGYSVSREKKESFPLTVTSAQKNPTAFYLCASGRDDEKLFFGSGTQLSVL.

The chain recombines TRBV7-8 with TRBJ1-1; TCRdb designates TRBD1, a call that cannot be tested without DNA. In germline, CDR1 is SGHVS, CDR2 FQNEAQ. This CDR3 is built from 15 residues. CDR3 amino acids: CASSLADRGYTEAFF.

The chain recombines TRBV5-6 with TRBJ2-2; the D call of TRBD2 rests on TCRdb alone, since no DNA is present to check it. The CDR3 is 15 amino acids. The germline V gene encodes CDR1 SGHDT and CDR2 YYEEEE. The CDR3 is CASSLLSGFTGELFF.

The rearrangement joins TRBV12-3 or TRBV12-4 to TRBJ1-5. The CDR3 extends over 17 amino acids. Here the CDR3 reads CASSPTGGQDSNQPQHF.

The chain links TRBV15 to TRBJ1-1. The CDR3 spans 15 residues. The germline V gene encodes CDR1 LNHNV and CDR2 YYDKDF (reference sequence). This CDR3 reads CATSMGRSQNTEAFF. The full variable domain, its missing parts supplied by reference TRBV15 and TRBJ1-1, is DAMVIQNPRYQVTQFGKPVTLSCSQTLNHNVMYWYQQKSSQAPKLLFHYYDKDFNNEADTPDNFQSRRPNTSFCFLDIRSPGLGDTAMYLCATSMGRSQNTEAFFGQGTRLTVV.

This chain uses TRBV7-2 with TRBJ2-7; TCRdb indicates TRBD2, and absent DNA this call remains unverified. CDR3 size: 15 residues. Germline V gene data show CDR1 as SGHTA and CDR2 as FQGNSA. The CDR3 sequence is CASSETSGGALEQYF.

The rearrangement joins TRBV5-1 to TRBJ2-2; the D call from TCRdb, TRBD2, cannot be confirmed without DNA. Germline V CDR1 and CDR2: SGHRS, YFSETQ. The CDR3 spans 17 residues. The CDR3 here is CASSLAGGPRGTGELFF.

The chain has TRBV6-1 and TRBJ2-2. Germline CDR1 MNHNS, CDR2 SASEGT. This CDR3 has 14 amino acids. CDR3 residues: CASREDRNTGELFF.